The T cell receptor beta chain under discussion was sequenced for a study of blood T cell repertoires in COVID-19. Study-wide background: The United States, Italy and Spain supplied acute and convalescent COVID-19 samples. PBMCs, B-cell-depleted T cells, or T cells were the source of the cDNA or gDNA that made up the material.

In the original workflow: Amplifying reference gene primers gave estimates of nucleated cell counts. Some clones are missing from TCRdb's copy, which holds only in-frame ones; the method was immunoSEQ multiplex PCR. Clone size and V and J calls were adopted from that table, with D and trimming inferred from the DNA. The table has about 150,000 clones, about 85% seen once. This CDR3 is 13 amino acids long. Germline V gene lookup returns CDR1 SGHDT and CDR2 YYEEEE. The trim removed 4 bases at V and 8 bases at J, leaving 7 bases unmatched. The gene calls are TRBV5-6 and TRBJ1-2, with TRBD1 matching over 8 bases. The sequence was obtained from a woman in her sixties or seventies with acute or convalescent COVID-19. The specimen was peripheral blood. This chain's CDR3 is CASSPDRGEGYTF. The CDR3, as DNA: TGTGCCAGCAGCCCAGACAGGGGCGAAGGCTACACCTTC.